The clone carrying this T cell receptor (beta chain) came up a few times. In the study's own analysis: Quantification of nucleated cells was approximated via reference gene primer amplification. Assay used: immunoSEQ multiplex PCR; TCRdb lists only in-frame clones, some missing. V, J and clone size are those of that table, while D and trimming were read from the DNA. This sample has 250,000 or so clones; roughly 88% occur once, and the top ten carry over 1.1%. The data were obtained in a study of blood T cell repertoires in COVID-19. The CDR3 runs 14 residues. Germline values: CDR1 MNHNY, CDR2 SVGAGI (reference sequence). The junction had 9 bases not matched to a gene; V was cut back by 7 bases and J by 4 bases.

This chain links TRBV6-6 with TRBJ1-1, with 7 bases lining up with TRBD1. The receptor comes from an older man with acute or convalescent COVID-19. The sample comprised peripheral blood. The CDR3 coding sequence is TGTGCCAGCATTTTACAGGGGATAGGCACTGAAGCTTTCTTT. Protein product: CASILQGIGTEAFF.